This T cell receptor (beta chain) is drawn from a study of identical twins. Study findings and constraints: Invariant MAIT and iNKT cells are populations that could partly confound zero-insertion analyses.

Among all donors, each was a healthy Caucasian. Template switching (which added a universal primer site) was used, and cDNA carried unique molecular identifiers. Using its own MiXCR run on the 5' RACE reads, TCRdb lists one record per CDR3 protein. The profile covers more than 1.5 million distinct CDR3 sequences, with under 35% appearing a single time and under 0.35% taken by the ten largest. This clonotype has more than one count but fewer than ten. The antigen is not known. The CDR3 consists of 12 residues. V lost 3 bases, J lost 6 bases, and 10 bases lay in between. Per the germline V gene, CDR1 is DFQATT and CDR2 is SNEGSKA (reference sequence).

V gene TRBV20-1 combines with J gene TRBJ2-3, with D possibly being TRBD2 (5 bases). The material sequenced was cord blood. The origin of this receptor is a newborn girl in good health. This chain's CDR3 is CSASTGSDTQYF. The CDR3 bases are TGCAGTGCTAGTACGGGGAGTGATACGCAGTATTTT.